Listed here are 30 T cell receptor beta chains from one sample, sequenced in a study of cytomegalovirus exposure and HLA in healthy donors. The PCR had 60 Vbeta and 13 Jbeta primers. Assay: immunoSEQ multiplex PCR; the TCRdb copy retains only in-frame clones and omits some. The profile shows 100,000 to 150,000 clones, over 60% of them singletons. Sequences were obtained from PBMCs. The source of these receptors is a man aged 55 to 69 in good health and CMV-seropositive.

The chain carries TRBV15 and TRBJ2-3, with D possibly matching TRBD2 (6 bases). This CDR3 comprises 17 residues. Germline CDR1 LNHNV, CDR2 YYDKDF (reference sequence). V was trimmed by 5 bases and J by 1 base, leaving 19 bases between them. DNA of the CDR3: TGTGCCACCAGCGGATCAGGAGGGGCCCCTGGCACAGATACGCAGTATTTT. The encoded protein is CATSGSGGAPGTDTQYF.

This clone was picked up a small number of times. This chain connects TRBV5-1 to TRBJ2-7, with 9 bases aligning to TRBD1. The germline CDR1 and CDR2 sequences are SGHRS and YFSETQ. This CDR3 contains 20 residues. The ends lost 4 bases at V and 0 bases at J; junction bases unmatched: 20. The CDR3 sequence is CASSVRDRAAAGVSSYEQYF. The CDR3 nucleotides read TGCGCCAGCAGCGTACGGGACAGGGCTGCGGCGGGGGTGTCCTCCTACGAGCAGTACTTC.

V and J are TRBV18 and TRBJ1-6; D uncertain. Germline V lookup: CDR1 KGHSH, CDR2 LQKENI. This CDR3 is built from 15 residues. V was trimmed by 0 bases and J by 8 bases, leaving 11 bases between them. Written as DNA, the CDR3 is TGTGCCAGCTCACCACCAGGCAGCGCCGATTCACCCCTCCACTTT. Translating gives CASSPPGSADSPLHF.

This clone has only a few counts. The V and J genes are TRBV7-6 and TRBJ2-3; 8 positions agree with TRBD1. The CDR3 extends over 15 amino acids. The germline V gene encodes CDR1 SGHVS and CDR2 FNYEAQ. Trimming took 1 base from V and 5 from J; bases not matched to a gene: 5. CDR3 loop: CASSLVQGAKDTQYF. The CDR3 DNA follows: TGTGCCAGCAGCTTAGTGCAGGGGGCGAAAGATACGCAGTATTTT.

The chain joins TRBV7-6 to TRBJ2-7, with 11 bases aligning to TRBD2. Looked up from germline, CDR1 is SGHVS and CDR2 is FNYEAQ. V shed 5 bases and J 5 bases; nucleotides not matched to a gene: 11. The CDR3 runs 16 residues. The CDR3, as DNA: TGTGCCAGCAGCAGTCTTAGCGGGGGGGCTCTGGACGAGCAGTACTTC. Translated, it gives CASSSLSGGALDEQYF.

There are a few counts of this clone. V gene TRBV5-4 combines with J gene TRBJ1-1; 10 nucleotides agree with TRBD1. V lost 5 bases and J lost 1; bases outside the gene matches: 2. Germline CDR1 SGHNT, CDR2 YYREEE (reference sequence). This CDR3 has 14 amino acids. The CDR3 coding sequence is TGTGCCAGCAGGACAGGGGGCAGGAACACTGAAGCTTTCTTT. It encodes CASRTGGRNTEAFF.

The V and J genes are TRBV5-1 and TRBJ1-2; possibly TRBD1 for D (6 bases). Trimming stripped 0 bases from V and 2 bases from J, with 17 bases between. Per germline, CDR1 SGHRS and CDR2 YFSETQ. CDR3 length equals 17 residues. The CDR3 DNA is TGCGCCAGCAGCTTGGAGGGCAGGGGCTCCCCGAACTATGGCTACACCTTC. Protein product: CASSLEGRGSPNYGYTF.

Here the CDR3 DNA reads TGTGCCAGCAGCCTAGAGGGAGGCTCCTACAATGAGCAGTTCTTC. This codes for CASSLEGGSYNEQFF. The chain links TRBV6-4 to TRBJ2-1, with D maybe TRBD2 (6 bases). The V and J ends lost 6 bases and 0 bases respectively, with 12 bases between them. The CDR3 extends over 15 amino acids. Germline V lookup: CDR1 MRHNA, CDR2 SNTAGT.

V gene TRBV5-1 combines with J gene TRBJ2-3; perhaps TRBD1 as D (5 bases). This CDR3 has 13 residues. Per the germline V gene, CDR1 is SGHRS and CDR2 is YFSETQ. V lost 10 bases and J lost 5, with 17 bases in between. The CDR3 DNA reads as TGCGCCTCTGAAGCCCAGGGTGGAGATACGCAGTATTTT. This codes for CASEAQGGDTQYF.

The sample holds one count of this clone. The V gene is TRBV6-1, the J gene TRBJ2-2; perhaps TRBD1 as D (5 bases). V was shortened by 1 base and J by 8 bases, with 8 bases between the two germline ends. Germline V gives CDR1 MNHNS, CDR2 SASEGT. The CDR3 has 13 amino acids. The CDR3 sequence: CASSEVRAGELFF. In nucleotides, the CDR3 is TGTGCCAGCAGTGAAGTCAGGGCAGGGGAGCTGTTTTTT.

The chain recombines TRBV4-2 with TRBJ2-7; D may be TRBD1 (6 bases). Trimming cost V 2 bases and J 3 bases, with 14 bases left between them. The germline V gene has CDR1 LGHNA and CDR2 YNFKEQ. The CDR3 totals 15 residues. CDR3 in amino acids: CASSQSSSGDYEQYF. CDR3 bases: TGTGCCAGCAGCCAATCTTCCTCAGGGGACTACGAGCAGTACTTC.

This clone appeared once. The chain recombines TRBV7-2 with TRBJ1-2, with TRBD1 matching over 7 bases. There are 15 residues in the CDR3. Germline CDR1 is SGHTA and CDR2 is FQGNSA. The ends lost 3 bases at V and 7 bases at J; junction bases unmatched: 11. CDR3 residues: CASSFSGQVIGGYTF. CDR3 bases: TGTGCCAGCAGCTTTAGCGGACAGGTGATCGGTGGCTACACCTTC.

Here the CDR3 DNA reads TGTGCCAGCAGCTTCATGGCGGGAGGGACCGGGGAGCTGTTTTTT. It is translated as CASSFMAGGTGELFF. The chain combines TRBV11-2 with TRBJ2-2; 9 nucleotides line up with TRBD2. Trimming at V came to 3 bases and at J to 5 bases, leaving 4 bases not matched to a gene. Germline V gives CDR1 SGHAT, CDR2 FQNNGV. The CDR3 sequence is 15 residues long.

The chain combines TRBV7-6 with TRBJ2-5; the D is unclear. Germline-derived CDR1 and CDR2 are SGHVS and FNYEAQ. Trimming shortened V by 1 base and J by 0 bases, and 6 bases separated the two germline ends. There are 14 residues in the CDR3. The DNA of the CDR3 is TGTGCCAGCAGCTTAGGGGCCAACCAAGAGACCCAGTACTTC. It specifies CASSLGANQETQYF.

This clone was seen more than once but under ten times. The chain uses TRBV5-6 and TRBJ2-3; TRBD1 agrees at 10 bases. This CDR3 has 14 residues. Germline V CDR1 and CDR2: SGHDT, YYEEEE. V shed 5 bases and J 7 bases; nucleotides not matched to a gene: 7. CDR3 residues: CASSPGTGANTQYF. The DNA for the CDR3 is TGTGCCAGCAGTCCCGGGACAGGGGCGAATACGCAGTATTTT.

This clone has just one count. CDR3 nucleotides: TGTGCCAGTAGTATAGATGGCAGGGGGAAAGGAACTGAAGCTTTCTTT. Its translation: CASSIDGRGKGTEAFF. The chain is built from TRBV19 and TRBJ1-1; 7 nucleotides line up with TRBD1. Looked up from germline, CDR1 is LNHDA and CDR2 is SQIVND (reference sequence). The CDR3 contains 16 residues. Trimming cost V 0 bases and J 5 bases; bases outside gene matches: 9.

The gene calls are TRBV11-2 and TRBJ1-5; no firm D call. Germline lookup yields CDR1 SGHAT and CDR2 FQNNGV. V was cut by 2 bases and J by 2 bases, with 10 bases left in between. The CDR3 consists of 15 residues. The CDR3, as DNA: TGTGCCAGCAGCTTACGAGGGTTTCGCAATCAGCCCCAGCATTTT. Encoded protein: CASSLRGFRNQPQHF.

The V call is TRBV18, the J call TRBJ1-4; 8 nucleotides agree with TRBD1. In germline, CDR1 is KGHSH, CDR2 LQKENI. The junction had 4 bases not matched to a gene; V was cut back by 4 bases and J by 6 bases. The CDR3 extends over 14 amino acids. CDR3 in DNA: TGTGCCAGCTCACTCGGGACAGGTCATGAAAAACTGTTTTTT. Residues: CASSLGTGHEKLFF.

J is TRBJ1-3 and V is TRBV6-5; no reliable D call. Trimming left V 7 bases short and J 4 bases short, with 8 bases between. Per the germline V gene, CDR1 is MNHEY and CDR2 is SVGAGI. The length of the CDR3 is 12 residues. Here the CDR3 DNA reads TGTGCCAGCACATCCCAGGGAAACACCATATATTTT. This translates into CASTSQGNTIYF.

The rearrangement links TRBV27 to TRBJ1-1, with 9 bases identical to TRBD1. The length of the CDR3 is 18 residues. Germline-derived CDR1 and CDR2 are MNHEY and SMNVEV (reference sequence). Trimming removed 5 bases from V and 11 bases from J; junction bases left unmatched: 24. CDR3 bases: TGTGCCAGCAGTGACCTCGCTGGGACAGGGTCCGCGGAGAGATGGGCTTTCTTT. It yields the protein CASSDLAGTGSAERWAFF.

The chain is built from TRBV30 and TRBJ1-4, with no clear D. The CDR3 has 13 residues. V lost 0 bases, J lost 2 bases, and 4 bases lay in between. CDR1 is GTSNPN, CDR2 SVGIG, per germline (reference sequence). DNA of the CDR3: TGTGCCTGGAGTGTCCGGACTAATGAAAAACTGTTTTTT. This encodes CAWSVRTNEKLFF. Combining the CDR3 with reference TRBV30 and TRBJ1-4 gives the whole variable domain SQTIHQWPATLVQPVGSPLSLECTVEGTSNPNLYWYRQAAGRGLQLLFYSVGIGQISSEVPQNLSASRPQDRQFILSSKKLLLSDSGFYLCAWSVRTNEKLFFGSGTQLSVL.

This clone came up a few times. The chain is built from TRBV28 and TRBJ1-5; 12 nucleotides agree with TRBD1. The CDR3 is 15 amino acids. Trimming at V came to 2 bases and at J to 5 bases, leaving 1 base not matched to a gene. The germline gives CDR1 MDHEN, CDR2 SYDVKM. CDR3 DNA sequence: TGTGCCAGCAGTTTAGGGACAGGGGGCGATCAGCCCCAGCATTTT. Encoded protein: CASSLGTGGDQPQHF.

V gene TRBV6-4 combines with J gene TRBJ2-3; D possibly corresponds to TRBD1 (5 bases). CDR1 is MRHNA and CDR2 is SNTAGT in the germline V gene. V lost 4 bases to trimming and J lost 7 bases, with 12 bases between them. CDR3 length: 13 amino acids. CDR3 bases: TGTGCCAGCAGTGCGGCTAGGGGAAATACGCAGTATTTT. Its translation: CASSAARGNTQYF.

This clone was counted between two and nine times. V gene TRBV6-5 combines with J gene TRBJ1-4; D is unclear. Trimming removed 7 bases at V and 7 bases at J, with 10 bases between. CDR3 length: 12 residues. Germline values: CDR1 MNHEY, CDR2 SVGAGI. This chain's CDR3 is CASTARGEKLFF. DNA of the CDR3: TGTGCCAGCACCGCCCGGGGTGAAAAACTGTTTTTT.

The CDR3 nucleotides are TGTGCCAGCAGTTCCAGGGTTGACACTGAAGCTTTCTTT. Translating gives CASSSRVDTEAFF. J is TRBJ1-1 and V is TRBV6-5; maybe TRBD1 (5 bases). This CDR3 contains 13 residues. Germline CDR1 reads MNHEY; CDR2 reads SVGAGI. Trimming took 4 bases from V and 3 from J, leaving 9 bases between them.

J is TRBJ2-7 and V is TRBV6-4; 15 positions agree with TRBD2. The junction had 5 bases not matched to a gene; V was cut back by 3 bases and J by 5 bases. The CDR3 has 16 amino acids. The germline V gene encodes CDR1 MRHNA and CDR2 SNTAGT. CDR3 sequence: CASSEGTSGGPDEQYF. CDR3 DNA: TGTGCCAGCAGTGAGGGGACTAGCGGGGGGCCCGACGAGCAGTACTTC.

In its sample, this clone was seen once. The rearrangement uses TRBV23-1 and TRBJ2-1, with a possible D match to TRBD1 (5 bases). TRBV23-1 is recorded as an ORF, its role being uncertain. This CDR3 is built from 15 residues. V lost 7 bases and J 2 bases, leaving 15 bases between the germline ends. This CDR3 reads CASILGHQPYNEQFF. The DNA of the CDR3 is TGCGCCAGCATTCTCGGACACCAGCCCTACAATGAGCAGTTCTTC.

The rearrangement joins TRBV11-2 to TRBJ2-7; the match to TRBD1 covers 8 bases. Looked up from germline, CDR1 is SGHAT and CDR2 is FQNNGV. V gave up 4 bases and J gave up 6 bases; unmatched junction bases: 8. The CDR3 covers 14 residues. The CDR3 coding sequence is TGTGCCAGCAGCTCTCGACAGGGGTGGGGCGAGCAGTACTTC. Protein product: CASSSRQGWGEQYF.

The V and J genes are TRBV25-1 and TRBJ1-2; D unresolved. The CDR3 spans 12 residues. Per germline, CDR1 MGHDK and CDR2 SYGVNS. The germline V and J ends were trimmed by 3 bases and 4 bases, with 6 bases remaining between them. CDR3 bases: TGTGCCAGCAGTGATAATCTCTATGGCTACACCTTC. It yields the protein CASSDNLYGYTF.

The rearrangement joins TRBV6-1 to TRBJ1-2; 8 bases line up with TRBD1. CDR3 size: 17 residues. V was clipped by 4 bases and J by 3 bases; unmatched bases: 13. Germline loops: CDR1 MNHNS, CDR2 SASEGT. The CDR3 region is CASSVSLTGGQDYGYTF. The CDR3, as DNA: TGTGCCAGCAGTGTCTCCTTAACAGGGGGGCAGGACTATGGCTACACCTTC.